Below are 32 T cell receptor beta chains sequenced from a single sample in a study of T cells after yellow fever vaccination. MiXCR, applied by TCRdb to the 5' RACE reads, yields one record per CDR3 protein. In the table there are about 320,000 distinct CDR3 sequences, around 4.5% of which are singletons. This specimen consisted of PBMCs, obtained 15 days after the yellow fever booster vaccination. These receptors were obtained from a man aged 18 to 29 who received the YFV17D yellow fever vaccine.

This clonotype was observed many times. The CDR3 nucleotides are TGTGCCAGCAGCTTAGAATTCGTTGGACGGCAGTACTTC. The encoded protein is CASSLEFVGRQYF. The rearrangement links TRBV7-9 to TRBJ2-7, with no clear D. The CDR3 length is 13 residues. Trimming stripped 1 base from V and 9 bases from J, with 13 bases between. Germline V gene sequence: CDR1 SEHNR, CDR2 FQNEAQ (reference sequence). Using reference TRBV7-9 and TRBJ2-7 for the parts outside the CDR3, the full variable domain is DTGVSQNPRHKITKRGQNVTFRCDPISEHNRLYWYRQTLGQGPEFLTYFQNEAQLEKSRLLSDRFSAERPKGSFSTLEIQRTEQGDSAMYLCASSLEFVGRQYFGPGTRLTVT.

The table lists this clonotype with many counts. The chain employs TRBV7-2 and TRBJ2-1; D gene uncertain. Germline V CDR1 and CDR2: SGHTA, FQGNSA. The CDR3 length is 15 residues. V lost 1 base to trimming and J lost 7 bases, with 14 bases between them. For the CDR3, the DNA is TGTGCCAGCAGCTTAGTCGAATGGGGTCGGAATGAGCAGTTCTTC. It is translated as CASSLVEWGRNEQFF.

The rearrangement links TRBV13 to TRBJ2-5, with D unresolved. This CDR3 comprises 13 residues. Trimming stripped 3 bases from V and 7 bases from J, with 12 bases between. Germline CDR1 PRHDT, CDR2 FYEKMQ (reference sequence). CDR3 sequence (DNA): TGTGCCAGCAGCTTTTTCTCCCGGGCGACCCAGTACTTC. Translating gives CASSFFSRATQYF.

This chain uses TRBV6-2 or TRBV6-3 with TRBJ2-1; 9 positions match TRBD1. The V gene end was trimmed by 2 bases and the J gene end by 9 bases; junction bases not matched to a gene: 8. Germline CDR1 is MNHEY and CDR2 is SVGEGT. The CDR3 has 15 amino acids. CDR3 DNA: TGTGCCAGCAGTTACCACACAGGGGGCTTTAGTGAGCAGTTCTTC. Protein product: CASSYHTGGFSEQFF.

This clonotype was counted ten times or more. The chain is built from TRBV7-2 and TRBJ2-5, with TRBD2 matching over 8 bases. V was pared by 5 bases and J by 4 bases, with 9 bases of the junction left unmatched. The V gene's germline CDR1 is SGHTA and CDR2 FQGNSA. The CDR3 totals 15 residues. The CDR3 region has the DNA TGTGCCAGCAGCCCCCGGGGGGGAGGAGGAGAGACCCAGTACTTC. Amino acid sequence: CASSPRGGGGETQYF. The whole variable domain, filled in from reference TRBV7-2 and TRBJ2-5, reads GAGVSQSPSNKVTEKGKDVELRCDPISGHTALYWYRQSLGQGLEFLIYFQGNSAPDKSGLPSDRFSAERTGGSVSTLTIQRTQQEDSAVYLCASSPRGGGGETQYFGPGTRLLVL.

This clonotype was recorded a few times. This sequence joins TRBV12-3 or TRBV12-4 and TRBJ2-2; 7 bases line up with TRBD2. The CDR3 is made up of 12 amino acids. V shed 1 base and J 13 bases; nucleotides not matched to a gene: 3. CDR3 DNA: TGTGCCAGCAGTTTAGGTCAGCGGGGGCTGTTTTTT. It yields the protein CASSLGQRGLFF.

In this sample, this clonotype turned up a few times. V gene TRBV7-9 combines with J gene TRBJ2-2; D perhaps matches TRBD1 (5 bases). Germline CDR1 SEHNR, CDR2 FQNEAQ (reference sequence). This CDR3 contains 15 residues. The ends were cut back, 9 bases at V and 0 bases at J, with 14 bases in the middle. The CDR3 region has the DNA TGTGCCAGTAGACCAGGGTACCCGAACACCGGGGAGCTGTTTTTT. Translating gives CASRPGYPNTGELFF.

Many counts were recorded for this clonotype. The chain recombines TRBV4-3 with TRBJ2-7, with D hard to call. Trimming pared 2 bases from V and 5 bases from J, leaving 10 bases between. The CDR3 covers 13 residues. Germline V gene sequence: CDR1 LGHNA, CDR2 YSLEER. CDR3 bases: TGCGCCAGCAGCCAACGAGTCCCGGACGAGCAGTACTTC. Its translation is CASSQRVPDEQYF.

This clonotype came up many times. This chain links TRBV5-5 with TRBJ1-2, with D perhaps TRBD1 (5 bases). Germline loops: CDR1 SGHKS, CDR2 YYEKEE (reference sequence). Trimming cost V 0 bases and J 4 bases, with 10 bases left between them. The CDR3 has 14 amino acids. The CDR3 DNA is TGTGCCAGCAGCTTGGCTGGGACGGTCTATGGCTACACCTTC. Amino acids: CASSLAGTVYGYTF.

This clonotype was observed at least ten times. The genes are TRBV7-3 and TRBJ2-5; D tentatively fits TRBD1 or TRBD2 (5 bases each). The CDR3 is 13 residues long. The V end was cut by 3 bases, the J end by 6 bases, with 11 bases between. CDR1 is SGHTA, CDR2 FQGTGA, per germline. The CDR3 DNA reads TGTGCCAGCAGCTTCTCGGGGACGAAGACCCAGTACTTC. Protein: CASSFSGTKTQYF.

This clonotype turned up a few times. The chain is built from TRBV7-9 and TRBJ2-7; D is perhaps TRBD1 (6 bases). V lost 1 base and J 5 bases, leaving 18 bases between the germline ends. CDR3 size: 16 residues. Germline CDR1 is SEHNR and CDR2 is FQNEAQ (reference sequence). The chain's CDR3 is CASSLDVGGISDEQYV. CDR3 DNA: TGTGCCAGCAGCTTAGACGTAGGGGGTATCAGCGACGAGCAGTACGTC.

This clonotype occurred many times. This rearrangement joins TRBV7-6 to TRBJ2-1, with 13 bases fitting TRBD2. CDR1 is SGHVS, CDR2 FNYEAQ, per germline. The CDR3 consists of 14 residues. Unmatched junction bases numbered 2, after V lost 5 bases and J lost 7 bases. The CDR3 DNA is TGTGCCAGCAGCCGACTAGCGGGGGGTAATGAGCAGTTCTTC. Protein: CASSRLAGGNEQFF.

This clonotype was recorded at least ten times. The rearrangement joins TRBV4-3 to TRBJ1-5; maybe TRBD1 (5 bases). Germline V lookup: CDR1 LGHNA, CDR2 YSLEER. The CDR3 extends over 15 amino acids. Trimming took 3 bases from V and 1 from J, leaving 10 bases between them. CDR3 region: CASSQVRQSNQPQHF. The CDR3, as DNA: TGCGCCAGCAGCCAGGTCCGACAGAGCAATCAGCCCCAGCATTTT.

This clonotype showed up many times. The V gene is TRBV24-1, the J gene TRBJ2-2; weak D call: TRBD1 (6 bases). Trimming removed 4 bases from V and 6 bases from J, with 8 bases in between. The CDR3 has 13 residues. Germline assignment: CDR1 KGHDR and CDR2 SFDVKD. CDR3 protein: CATSDYRAGELFF. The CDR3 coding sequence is TGTGCCACCAGTGACTACAGGGCCGGGGAGCTGTTTTTT.

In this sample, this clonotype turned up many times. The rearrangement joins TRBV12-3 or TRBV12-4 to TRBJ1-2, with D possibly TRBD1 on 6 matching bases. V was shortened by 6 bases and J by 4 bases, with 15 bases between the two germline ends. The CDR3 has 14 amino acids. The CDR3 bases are TGTGCCAGCAGGAAATTGGGGGGCGGCTATGGCTACACCTTC. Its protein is CASRKLGGGYGYTF.

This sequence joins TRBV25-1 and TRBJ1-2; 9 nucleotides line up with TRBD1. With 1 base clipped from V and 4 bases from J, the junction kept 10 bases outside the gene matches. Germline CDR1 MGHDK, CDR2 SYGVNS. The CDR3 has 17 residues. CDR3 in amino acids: CASSESVTGGVGYGYTF. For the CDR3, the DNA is TGTGCCAGCAGTGAATCCGTGACAGGGGGAGTTGGCTATGGCTACACCTTC.

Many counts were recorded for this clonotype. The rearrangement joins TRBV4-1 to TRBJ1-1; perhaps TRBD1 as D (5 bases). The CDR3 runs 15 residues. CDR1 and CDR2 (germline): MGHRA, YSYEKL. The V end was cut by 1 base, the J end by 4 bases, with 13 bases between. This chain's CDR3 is CASSQGTHPSTEAFF. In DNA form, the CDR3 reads TGCGCCAGCAGCCAAGGGACACACCCGAGCACTGAAGCTTTCTTT.

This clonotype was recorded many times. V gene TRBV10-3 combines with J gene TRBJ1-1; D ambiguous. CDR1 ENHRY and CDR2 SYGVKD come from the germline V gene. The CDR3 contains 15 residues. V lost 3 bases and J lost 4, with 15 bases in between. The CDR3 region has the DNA TGTGCCATCAGTGATATGGTCTTCTCTCCCACTGAAGCTTTCTTT. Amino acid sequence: CAISDMVFSPTEAFF.

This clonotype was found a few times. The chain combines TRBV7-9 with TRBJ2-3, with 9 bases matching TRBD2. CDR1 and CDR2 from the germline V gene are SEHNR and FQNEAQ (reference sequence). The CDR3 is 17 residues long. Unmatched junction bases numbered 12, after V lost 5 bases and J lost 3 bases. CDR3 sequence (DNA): TGTGCCAGCAGCCAGGGGGAATCAGCGGGGGGAACAGATACGCAGTATTTT. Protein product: CASSQGESAGGTDTQYF.

CDR3 in amino acids: CASRNRESVNTEAFF. CDR3 coding DNA: TGTGCCAGCCGAAACAGGGAGAGCGTCAACACTGAAGCTTTCTTT. The J gene is TRBJ1-1, the V gene TRBV7-8; D is possibly TRBD1 (6 bases). The length of the CDR3 is 15 residues. The V and J ends lost 8 bases and 2 bases respectively, with 18 bases between them. CDR1 and CDR2 from the germline V gene are SGHVS and FQNEAQ.

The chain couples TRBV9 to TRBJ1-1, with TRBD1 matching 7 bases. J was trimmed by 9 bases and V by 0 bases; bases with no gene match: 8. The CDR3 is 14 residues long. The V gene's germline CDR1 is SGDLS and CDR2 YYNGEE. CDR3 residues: CASSVEGTGQKAFF. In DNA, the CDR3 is TGTGCCAGCAGCGTAGAGGGGACGGGACAGAAAGCTTTCTTT.

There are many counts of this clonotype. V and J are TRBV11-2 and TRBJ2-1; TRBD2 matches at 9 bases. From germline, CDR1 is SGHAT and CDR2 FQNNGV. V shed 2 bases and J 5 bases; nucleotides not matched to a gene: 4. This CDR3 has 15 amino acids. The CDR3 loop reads CASSLSGGSDNEQFF. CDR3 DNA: TGTGCCAGCAGCTTAAGCGGGGGGTCGGACAATGAGCAGTTCTTC. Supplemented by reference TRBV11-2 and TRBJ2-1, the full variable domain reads EAGVAQSPRYKIIEKRQSVAFWCNPISGHATLYWYQQILGQGPKLLIQFQNNGVVDDSQLPKDRFSAERLKGVDSTLKIQPAKLEDSAVYLCASSLSGGSDNEQFFGPGTRLTVL.

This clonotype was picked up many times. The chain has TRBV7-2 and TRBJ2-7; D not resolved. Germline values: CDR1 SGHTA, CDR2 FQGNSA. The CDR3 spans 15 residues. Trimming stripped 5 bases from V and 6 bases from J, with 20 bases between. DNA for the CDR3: TGTGCCAGCAGCCCAAATGGGCCCAAGGTGATCGAGCAGTACTTC. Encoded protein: CASSPNGPKVIEQYF.

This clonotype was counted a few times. The CDR3 DNA sequence: TGTGCCAGCAGTTTAGCACGACCTATCTACAATGAGCAGTTCTTC. Protein product: CASSLARPIYNEQFF. This rearrangement joins TRBV27 to TRBJ2-1; D unresolved. CDR3 length: 15 amino acids. V lost 2 bases, J lost 3 bases, and 11 bases lay in between. Germline CDR1 and CDR2: MNHEY and SMNVEV (reference sequence).

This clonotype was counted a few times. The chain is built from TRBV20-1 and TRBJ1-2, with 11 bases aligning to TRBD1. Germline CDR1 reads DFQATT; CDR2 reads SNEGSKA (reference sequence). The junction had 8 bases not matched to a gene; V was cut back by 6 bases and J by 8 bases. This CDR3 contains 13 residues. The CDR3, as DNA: TGCAGTGCCGGGACAGGGGGTTTGATCGGCTACACCTTC. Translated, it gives CSAGTGGLIGYTF.

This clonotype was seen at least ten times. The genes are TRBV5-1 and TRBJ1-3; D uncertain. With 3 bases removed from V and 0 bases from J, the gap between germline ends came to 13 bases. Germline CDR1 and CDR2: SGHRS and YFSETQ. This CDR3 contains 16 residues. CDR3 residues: CASSWKDMGSGNTIYF. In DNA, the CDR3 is TGCGCCAGCAGCTGGAAAGATATGGGCTCTGGAAACACCATATATTTT.

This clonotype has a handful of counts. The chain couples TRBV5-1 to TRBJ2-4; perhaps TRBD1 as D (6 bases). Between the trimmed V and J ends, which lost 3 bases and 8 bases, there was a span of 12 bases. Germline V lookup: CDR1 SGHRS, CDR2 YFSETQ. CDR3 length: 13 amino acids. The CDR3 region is CASSSGEWDIQYF. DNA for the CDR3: TGCGCCAGCAGCTCAGGGGAATGGGACATTCAGTACTTC.

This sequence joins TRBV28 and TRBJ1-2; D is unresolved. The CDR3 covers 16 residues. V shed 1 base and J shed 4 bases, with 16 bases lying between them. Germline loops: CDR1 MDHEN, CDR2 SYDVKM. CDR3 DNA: TGTGCCAGCAGTTTATCTCGGCAATCATTCGGCTATGGCTACACCTTC. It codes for CASSLSRQSFGYGYTF.

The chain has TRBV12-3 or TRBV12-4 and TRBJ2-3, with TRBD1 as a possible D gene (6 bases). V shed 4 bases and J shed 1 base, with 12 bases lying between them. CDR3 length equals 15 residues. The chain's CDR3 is CASSSFEGGTDTQYF. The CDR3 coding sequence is TGTGCCAGCAGTTCTTTTGAGGGGGGCACAGATACGCAGTATTTT.

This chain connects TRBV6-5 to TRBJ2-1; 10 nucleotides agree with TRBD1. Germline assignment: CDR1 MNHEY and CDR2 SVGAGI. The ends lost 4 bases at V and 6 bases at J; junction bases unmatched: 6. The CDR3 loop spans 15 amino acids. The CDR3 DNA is TGTGCCAGCAGTTTTCGACAGGGGGCTGGCAATGAGCAGTTCTTC. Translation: CASSFRQGAGNEQFF.

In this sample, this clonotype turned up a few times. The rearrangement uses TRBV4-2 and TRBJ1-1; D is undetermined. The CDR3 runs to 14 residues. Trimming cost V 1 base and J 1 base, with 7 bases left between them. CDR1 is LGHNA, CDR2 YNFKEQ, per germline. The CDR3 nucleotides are TGTGCCAGCAGCCAAGGGGCAGCGAACACTGAAGCTTTCTTT. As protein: CASSQGAANTEAFF.

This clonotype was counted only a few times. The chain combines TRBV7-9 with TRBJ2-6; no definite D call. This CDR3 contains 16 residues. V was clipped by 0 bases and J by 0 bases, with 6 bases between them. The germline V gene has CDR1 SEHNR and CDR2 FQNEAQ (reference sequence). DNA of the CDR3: TGTGCCAGCAGCTTAGCCCTAAACTCTGGGGCCAACGTCCTGACTTTC. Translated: CASSLALNSGANVLTF.